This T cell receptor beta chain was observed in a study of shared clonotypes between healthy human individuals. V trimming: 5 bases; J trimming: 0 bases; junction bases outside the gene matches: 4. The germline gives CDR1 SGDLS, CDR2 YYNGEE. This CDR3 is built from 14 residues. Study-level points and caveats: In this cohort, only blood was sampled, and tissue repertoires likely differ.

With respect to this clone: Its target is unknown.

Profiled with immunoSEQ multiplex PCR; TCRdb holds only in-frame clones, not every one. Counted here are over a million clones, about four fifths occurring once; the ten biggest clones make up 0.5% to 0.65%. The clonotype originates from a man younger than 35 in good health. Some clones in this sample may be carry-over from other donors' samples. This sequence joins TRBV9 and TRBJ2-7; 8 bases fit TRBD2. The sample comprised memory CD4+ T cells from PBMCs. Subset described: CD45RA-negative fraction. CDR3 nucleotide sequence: TGTGCCAGCAGTAAAAGCGGGGGCTCCTACGAGCAGTACTTC. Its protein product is CASSKSGGSYEQYF.